A single sample gave rise to the 10 T cell receptor beta chains below, sequenced in a study of control samples from healthy donors and cancer patients. Data came from immunoSEQ multiplex PCR; TCRdb stores just in-frame clones and leaves some out. The sample contains about 170,000 clones, roughly 94% of which appear only once. Sequencing input: blood. The receptors originated from a woman aged 18 to 35 in good health.

V is TRBV4-2 and J is TRBJ1-2, with D perhaps matching TRBD1 (6 bases). Trimming took 0 bases from V and 4 from J, leaving 9 bases between them. The CDR3 is 14 amino acids. The germline gives CDR1 LGHNA, CDR2 YNFKEQ. The CDR3 is CASSQEGGGYGYTF. The CDR3 nucleotides read TGTGCCAGCAGCCAAGAAGGGGGTGGCTATGGCTACACCTTC.

The chain recombines TRBV27 with TRBJ2-2, with a possible D match to TRBD2 (5 bases). CDR1 is MNHEY and CDR2 is SMNVEV in the germline V gene (reference sequence). The CDR3 consists of 12 residues. With 7 bases removed from V and 6 bases from J, the gap between germline ends came to 9 bases. CDR3 region: CASTSGAGELFF. CDR3 coding DNA: TGTGCCAGCACCTCCGGGGCCGGGGAGCTGTTTTTT.

The rearrangement uses TRBV6-2 or TRBV6-3 and TRBJ1-2; 9 bases align to TRBD1. The CDR3 runs to 13 residues. Germline values: CDR1 MNHEY, CDR2 SVGEGT. V trimming: 6 bases; J trimming: 4 bases; junction bases outside the gene matches: 3. The CDR3 DNA reads as TGTGCCAGCAGCCTGGACAGGGGCTATGGCTACACCTTC. It specifies CASSLDRGYGYTF.

V gene TRBV5-6 combines with J gene TRBJ2-1; TRBD2 aligns across 11 bases. This CDR3 has 17 residues. Trimming removed 1 base from V and 7 bases from J; junction bases left unmatched: 10. In germline, CDR1 is SGHDT, CDR2 YYEEEE. CDR3 residues: CASSLIFLTSGRNEQFF. The CDR3 DNA sequence: TGTGCCAGCAGCTTGATATTTTTAACTAGCGGGAGAAATGAGCAGTTCTTC. Supplemented by reference TRBV5-6 and TRBJ2-1, the full variable domain reads DAGVTQSPTHLIKTRGQQVTLRCSPKSGHDTVSWYQQALGQGPQFIFQYYEEEERQRGNFPDRFSGHQFPNYSSELNVNALLLGDSALYLCASSLIFLTSGRNEQFFGPGTRLTVL.

The V gene is TRBV6-5, the J gene TRBJ1-5; D not resolved. Germline V gene lookup returns CDR1 MNHEY and CDR2 SVGAGI. The V end lost 6 bases, the J end lost 6 bases, and 18 bases lay between the germline ends. This CDR3 spans 15 amino acids. The CDR3 loop is CASSRALREGQPQHF. The CDR3 DNA sequence: TGTGCCAGCAGCCGGGCCCTCCGGGAGGGTCAGCCCCAGCATTTT.

The V gene is TRBV11-2, the J gene TRBJ2-2, with D possibly matching TRBD1 (6 bases). The CDR3 runs 14 residues. Per germline, CDR1 SGHAT and CDR2 FQNNGV. Trimming removed 5 bases from V and 6 bases from J, with 13 bases in between. Here the CDR3 DNA reads TGTGCCAGCAGCCCCACAGGGTCGGCCGGGGAGCTGTTTTTT. Protein: CASSPTGSAGELFF.

The chain employs TRBV18 and TRBJ2-3; 11 bases align to TRBD2. Germline CDR1 is KGHSH and CDR2 is LQKENI. The CDR3 length is 17 residues. Trimming at V came to 2 bases and at J to 2 bases, leaving 6 bases not matched to a gene. CDR3 amino acids: CASSPGIAGGPTDTQYF. The CDR3 nucleotides read TGTGCCAGCTCACCAGGAATAGCGGGAGGGCCCACAGATACGCAGTATTTT.

The genes are TRBV7-9 and TRBJ1-1; D gene unclear. V shed 5 bases and J shed 2 bases, with 9 bases lying between them. Germline assignment: CDR1 SEHNR and CDR2 FQNEAQ (reference sequence). This CDR3 spans 13 amino acids. The CDR3 loop is CASSIYPNTEAFF. In DNA, the CDR3 is TGTGCCAGCAGCATTTACCCAAACACTGAAGCTTTCTTT.

This rearrangement joins TRBV6-5 to TRBJ1-2; 10 bases are a match to TRBD1. V gave up 0 bases and J gave up 3 bases; unmatched junction bases: 4. Looked up from germline, CDR1 is MNHEY and CDR2 is SVGAGI. This CDR3 is 16 amino acids long. CDR3 sequence: CASSYSWTGGDYGYTF. For the CDR3, the DNA is TGTGCCAGCAGTTACTCATGGACAGGGGGGGACTATGGCTACACCTTC.

This chain connects TRBV27 to TRBJ1-2; 12 bases map to TRBD1. Looked up from germline, CDR1 is MNHEY and CDR2 is SMNVEV (reference sequence). The CDR3 has 17 amino acids. V dropped 2 bases and J dropped 6; count of bases not matched to a gene: 10. Here the CDR3 reads CASSLTPGTGGLHGYTF. The CDR3 bases are TGTGCCAGCAGTTTAACCCCGGGGACAGGGGGCTTGCATGGCTACACCTTC.